These T cell receptor beta chains were read from a single sample in a study of blood T cells in healthy people across ages. One entry per CDR3 protein, called by TCRdb with MiXCR from the 5' RACE reads. There are around 780,000 distinct CDR3 sequences in the sample; 56% occur only once, and roughly 24% lies in the top ten. Sequenced material: blood. Receptors originate from a man in his forties or fifties in good health. CDR3s leave out the opening cysteine and the closing phenylalanine or tryptophan. A D gene is named only where the DNA matches it firmly.

TRBV20-1	14	TRBJ2-5	TRBD1	SARDLRQGWGETQY
TRBV5-1	14	-	TRBD2	ASSLVGLANYNEQY
TRBV27	12	TRBJ2-7	-	ASSFGIGGYEQY
TRBV2	13	TRBJ1-6	-	ASSTSGLRYSPLH
TRBV29-1	13	TRBJ2-3	TRBD1	SEQRTGTATDTQY
TRBV12-3/TRBV12-4	12	TRBJ1-2	-	ASSTEAGDYGYT
TRBV14	13	TRBJ2-3	-	ASSQPGLAADTQY
TRBV28	11	TRBJ2-7	-	ASSAPGISEQY
TRBV7-6	13	TRBJ2-6	-	ASSLGPLGANVLT
TRBV5-1	13	TRBJ2-5	TRBD2	ASSLSVAGSETQY
TRBV7-9	11	TRBJ2-3	-	ASSSPSQHTQY
TRBV18	11	TRBJ2-1	-	ASSPPSIHKQF
TRBV7-2	13	TRBJ2-3	-	ASSYGTVSTDTQY
TRBV4-3	13	TRBJ1-2	TRBD1	ASSQAGQGDYGYT
TRBV20-1	10	TRBJ2-5	TRBD2	SARSSGETQY
TRBV7-2	13	TRBJ2-7	-	ASSSVRMSSYEQY
TRBV9	10	TRBJ2-3	-	ASSVGIDTQY
TRBV12-3/TRBV12-4	10	TRBJ2-3	-	ASSFSISPQY
TRBV13	15	TRBJ1-4	TRBD1	ASSQGTGTGFNEKLF
TRBV20-1	11	TRBJ1-6	TRBD1	SASRDRDSPLH
TRBV5-1	13	TRBJ2-5	-	ASSPGTREGETQY
TRBV15	15	-	-	ATSRGRGEGPYNEQY
TRBV29-1	13	-	TRBD2	SVEGPGLGGYEQY
TRBV29-1	11	TRBJ2-1	-	SVVPDPQREQF
TRBV20-1	12	TRBJ2-1	TRBD2	SARRASGHNEQF
TRBV7-3	15	TRBJ2-6	TRBD1	ASSSRRGLGGANVLT
TRBV9	14	TRBJ2-3	TRBD2	ASSVVGGSTADTQY
TRBV2	9	TRBJ2-1	-	ASVTGNEQF
TRBV24-1	15	TRBJ2-5	-	TTSDRLGRGKQETQY
TRBV29-1	12	TRBJ1-2	-	SALRGSNHYGYT
TRBV27	15	TRBJ1-1	-	ASSLSIIGRQYTEAF
TRBV5-1	10	TRBJ2-7	TRBD1	ASSFDRGEQY
TRBV12-3/TRBV12-4	10	TRBJ2-3	-	ASRQAPDTQY
TRBV7-8	12	TRBJ2-5	TRBD2	ASSDSGSYNEQY
TRBV28	10	TRBJ1-1	-	ASSSPSLEAF
TRBV5-6	15	TRBJ1-1	-	ASSRTGARGVNTEAF
TRBV5-4	13	TRBJ2-1	TRBD2	ASAIIGGSQNEQF
TRBV28	13	TRBJ2-3	-	ASSSPRGSTDTQY
TRBV10-3	12	TRBJ1-5	-	AISEAGSNQPQH
TRBV24-1	13	TRBJ2-6	-	AAGRQGRGANVLT
TRBV2	12	TRBJ2-5	-	ASSDPGNRETQY
TRBV29-1	12	TRBJ2-7	-	SVGTIDGPYEQY
TRBV5-6	13	TRBJ2-3	-	ASSLFFLGTDTQY
TRBV5-6	18	-	TRBD2	ASSLVGGLAGGSSYNEQY
TRBV7-8	16	TRBJ2-7	TRBD2	ASSRLRLADQNLYEQY
TRBV11-2	13	-	-	ASSPGSFRGETQY
TRBV20-1	6	TRBJ2-5	-	TSETQY
TRBV7-9	12	TRBJ2-3	TRBD2	ASSRLADTDTQY
TRBV28	9	TRBJ2-1	-	ASSNRDEQF